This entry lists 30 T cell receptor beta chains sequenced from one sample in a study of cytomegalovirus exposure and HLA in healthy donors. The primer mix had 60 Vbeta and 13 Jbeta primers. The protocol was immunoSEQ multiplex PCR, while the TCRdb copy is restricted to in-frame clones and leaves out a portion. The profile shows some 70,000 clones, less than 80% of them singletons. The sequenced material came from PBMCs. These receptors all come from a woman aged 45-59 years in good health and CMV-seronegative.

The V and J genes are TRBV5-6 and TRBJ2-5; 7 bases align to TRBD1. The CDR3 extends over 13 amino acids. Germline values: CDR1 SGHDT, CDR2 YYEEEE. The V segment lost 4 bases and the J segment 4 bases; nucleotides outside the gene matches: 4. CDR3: CASSPYRGETQYF. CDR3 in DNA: TGTGCCAGCAGCCCGTACAGGGGAGAGACCCAGTACTTC.

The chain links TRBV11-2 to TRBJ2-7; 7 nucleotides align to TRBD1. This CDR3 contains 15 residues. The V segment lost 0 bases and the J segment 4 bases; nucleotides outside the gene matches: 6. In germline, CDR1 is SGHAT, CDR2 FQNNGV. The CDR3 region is CASSLEGTEGYEQYF. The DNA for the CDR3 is TGTGCCAGCAGCTTAGAAGGGACAGAGGGGTACGAGCAGTACTTC.

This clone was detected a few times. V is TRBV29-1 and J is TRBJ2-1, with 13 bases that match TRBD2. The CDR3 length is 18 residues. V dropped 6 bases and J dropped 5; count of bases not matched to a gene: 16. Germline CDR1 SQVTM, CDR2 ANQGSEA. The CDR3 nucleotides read TGCAGCGTCCCCACGGGGACTAGCGGGATTGAGTTCAACAATGAGCAGTTCTTC. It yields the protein CSVPTGTSGIEFNNEQFF.

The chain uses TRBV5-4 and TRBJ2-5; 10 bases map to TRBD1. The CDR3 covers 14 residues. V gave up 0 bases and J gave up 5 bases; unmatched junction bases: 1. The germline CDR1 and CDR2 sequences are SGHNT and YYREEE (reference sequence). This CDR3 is CASSLVGQGETQYF. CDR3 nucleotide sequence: TGTGCCAGCAGCTTGGTGGGACAGGGGGAGACCCAGTACTTC.

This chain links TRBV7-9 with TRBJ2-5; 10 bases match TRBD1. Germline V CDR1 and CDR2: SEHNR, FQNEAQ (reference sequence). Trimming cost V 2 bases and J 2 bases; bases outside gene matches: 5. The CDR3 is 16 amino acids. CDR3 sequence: CASSLITGQGQETQYF. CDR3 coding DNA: TGTGCCAGCAGCTTAATCACGGGACAGGGGCAAGAGACCCAGTACTTC.

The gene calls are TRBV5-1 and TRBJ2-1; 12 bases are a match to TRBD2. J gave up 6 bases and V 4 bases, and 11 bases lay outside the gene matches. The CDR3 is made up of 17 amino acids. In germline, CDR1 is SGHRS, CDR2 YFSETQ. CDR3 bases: TGCGCCAGCAGCCGCACTAGCGGGAGGTCCAGGGGCAATGAGCAGTTCTTC. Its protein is CASSRTSGRSRGNEQFF.

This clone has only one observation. CDR3 in DNA: TGCGCCAGCAGCCAAGATCTAGGGGGCCAGCAGCCCCAGCATTTT. Its translation: CASSQDLGGQQPQHF. The chain is built from TRBV4-3 and TRBJ1-5, with 7 bases matching TRBD1. The CDR3 spans 15 residues. The trim removed 0 bases at V and 7 bases at J, leaving 6 bases unmatched. Germline CDR1 LGHNA, CDR2 YSLEER.

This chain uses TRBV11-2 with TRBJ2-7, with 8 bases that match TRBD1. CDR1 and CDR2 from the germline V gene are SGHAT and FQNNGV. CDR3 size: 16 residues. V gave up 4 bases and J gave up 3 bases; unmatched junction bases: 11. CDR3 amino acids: CASSSPTGQGIYEQYF. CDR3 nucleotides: TGTGCCAGCAGCTCCCCCACCGGACAGGGTATCTACGAGCAGTACTTC.

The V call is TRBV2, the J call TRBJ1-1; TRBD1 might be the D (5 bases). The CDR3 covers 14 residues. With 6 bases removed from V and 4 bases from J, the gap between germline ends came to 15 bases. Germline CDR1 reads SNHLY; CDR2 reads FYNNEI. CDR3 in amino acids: CASRPSMGGTEAFF. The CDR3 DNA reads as TGTGCCAGCAGGCCCTCGATGGGGGGCACTGAAGCTTTCTTT.

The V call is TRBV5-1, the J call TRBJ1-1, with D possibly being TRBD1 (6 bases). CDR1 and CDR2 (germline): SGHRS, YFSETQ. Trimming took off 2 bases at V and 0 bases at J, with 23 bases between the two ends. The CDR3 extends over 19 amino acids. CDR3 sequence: CASSFLVTAGGLVNTEAFF. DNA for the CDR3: TGCGCCAGCAGCTTTTTAGTTACGGCGGGGGGGCTAGTGAACACTGAAGCTTTCTTT.

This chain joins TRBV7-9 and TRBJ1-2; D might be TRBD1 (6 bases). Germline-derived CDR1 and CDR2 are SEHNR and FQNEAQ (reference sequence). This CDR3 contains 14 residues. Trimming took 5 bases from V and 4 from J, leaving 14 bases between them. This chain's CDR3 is CASSPQGFSYGYTF. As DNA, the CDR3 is TGTGCCAGCAGCCCTCAGGGGTTTAGCTATGGCTACACCTTC.

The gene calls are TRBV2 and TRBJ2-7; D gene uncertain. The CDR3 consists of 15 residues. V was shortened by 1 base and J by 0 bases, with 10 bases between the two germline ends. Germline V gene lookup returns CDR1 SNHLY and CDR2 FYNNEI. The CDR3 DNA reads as TGTGCCAGCAGTGAAGTGTCGTCTAGCTCCTACGAGCAGTACTTC. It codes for CASSEVSSSSYEQYF.

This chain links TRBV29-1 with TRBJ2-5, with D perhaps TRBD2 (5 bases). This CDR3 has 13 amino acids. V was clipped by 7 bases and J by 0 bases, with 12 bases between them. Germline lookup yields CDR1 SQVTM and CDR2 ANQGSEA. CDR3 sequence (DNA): TGCAGCGCGAGAAGGCGGGACCAAGAGACCCAGTACTTC. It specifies CSARRRDQETQYF.

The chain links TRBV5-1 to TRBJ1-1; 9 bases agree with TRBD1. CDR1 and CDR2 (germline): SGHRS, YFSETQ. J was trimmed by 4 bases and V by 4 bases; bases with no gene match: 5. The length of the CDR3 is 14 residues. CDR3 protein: CASSPLTGGTEAFF. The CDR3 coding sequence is TGCGCCAGCAGCCCTTTGACAGGGGGCACTGAAGCTTTCTTT.

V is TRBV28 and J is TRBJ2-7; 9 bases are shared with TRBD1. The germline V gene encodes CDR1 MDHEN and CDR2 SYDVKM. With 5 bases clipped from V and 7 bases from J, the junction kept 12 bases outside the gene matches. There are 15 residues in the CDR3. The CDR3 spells CASSLGTGTAEEQYF. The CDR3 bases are TGTGCCAGCAGTCTCGGGACAGGGACCGCCGAAGAGCAGTACTTC.

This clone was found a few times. The CDR3 spells CSVERDTNTEAFF. CDR3 DNA sequence: TGCAGCGTTGAACGGGACACGAACACTGAAGCTTTCTTT. This sequence joins TRBV29-1 and TRBJ1-1; weak D call: TRBD1 (6 bases). CDR1 and CDR2 from the germline V gene are SQVTM and ANQGSEA. This CDR3 has 13 amino acids. The ends were cut back, 2 bases at V and 1 base at J, with 8 bases in the middle.

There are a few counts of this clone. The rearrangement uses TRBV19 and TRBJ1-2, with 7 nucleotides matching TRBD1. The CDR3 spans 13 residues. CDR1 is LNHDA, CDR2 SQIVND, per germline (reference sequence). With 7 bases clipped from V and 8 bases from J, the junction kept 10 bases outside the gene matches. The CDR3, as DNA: TGTGCCAGTATCCGACAGGGAAACATGGGCTACACCTTC. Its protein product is CASIRQGNMGYTF. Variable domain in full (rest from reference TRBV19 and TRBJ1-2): DGGITQSPKYLFRKEGQNVTLSCEQNLNHDAMYWYRQDPGQGLRLIYYSQIVNDFQKGDIAEGYSVSREKKESFPLTVTSAQKNPTAFYLCASIRQGNMGYTFGSGTRLTVV.

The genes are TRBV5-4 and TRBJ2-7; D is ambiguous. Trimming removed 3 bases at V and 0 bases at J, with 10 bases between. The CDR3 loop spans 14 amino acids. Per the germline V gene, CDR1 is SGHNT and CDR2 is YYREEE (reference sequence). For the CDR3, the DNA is TGTGCCAGCAGCTACGGGTCGCACTCCTACGAGCAGTACTTC. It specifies CASSYGSHSYEQYF.

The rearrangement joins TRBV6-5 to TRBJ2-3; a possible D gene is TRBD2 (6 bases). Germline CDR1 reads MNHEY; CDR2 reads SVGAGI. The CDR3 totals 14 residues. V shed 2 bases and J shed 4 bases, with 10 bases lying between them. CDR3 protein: CASSYDGEADTQYF. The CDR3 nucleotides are TGTGCCAGCAGTTACGACGGGGAGGCAGATACGCAGTATTTT.

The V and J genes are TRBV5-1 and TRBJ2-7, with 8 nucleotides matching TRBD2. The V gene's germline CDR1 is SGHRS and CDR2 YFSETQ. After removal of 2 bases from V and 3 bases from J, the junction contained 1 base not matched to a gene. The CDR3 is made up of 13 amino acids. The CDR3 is CASSFSGNYEQYF. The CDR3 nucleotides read TGCGCCAGCAGCTTTAGCGGGAACTACGAGCAGTACTTC. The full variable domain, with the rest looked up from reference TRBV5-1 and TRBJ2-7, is KAGVTQTPRYLIKTRGQQVTLSCSPISGHRSVSWYQQTPGQGLQFLFEYFSETQRNKGNFPGRFSGRQFSNSRSEMNVSTLELGDSALYLCASSFSGNYEQYFGPGTRLTVT.

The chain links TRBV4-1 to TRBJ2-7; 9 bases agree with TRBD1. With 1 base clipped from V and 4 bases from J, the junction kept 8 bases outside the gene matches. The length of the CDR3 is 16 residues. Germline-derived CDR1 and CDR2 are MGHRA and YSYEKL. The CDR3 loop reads CASSQAPGQGLYEQYF. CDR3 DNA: TGCGCCAGCAGCCAAGCTCCGGGACAGGGTTTGTACGAGCAGTACTTC.

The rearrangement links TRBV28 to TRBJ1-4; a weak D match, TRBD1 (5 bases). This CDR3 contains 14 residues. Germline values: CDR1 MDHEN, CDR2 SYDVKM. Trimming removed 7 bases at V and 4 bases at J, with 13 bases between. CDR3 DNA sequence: TGTGCCAGCAATAATCGACAGTTTAATGAAAAACTGTTTTTT. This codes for CASNNRQFNEKLFF.

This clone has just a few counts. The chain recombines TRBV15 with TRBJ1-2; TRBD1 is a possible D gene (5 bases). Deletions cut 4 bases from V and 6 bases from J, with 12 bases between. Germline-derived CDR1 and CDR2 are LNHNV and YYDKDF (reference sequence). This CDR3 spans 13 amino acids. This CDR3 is CATSKDRGDGYTF. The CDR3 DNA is TGTGCCACCAGCAAAGATCGGGGGGATGGCTACACCTTC.

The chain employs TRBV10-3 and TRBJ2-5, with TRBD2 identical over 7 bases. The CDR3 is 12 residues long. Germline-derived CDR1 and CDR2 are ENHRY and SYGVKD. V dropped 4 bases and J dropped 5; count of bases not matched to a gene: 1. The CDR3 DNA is TGTGCCATCAGTGTCGGGGGGGAGACCCAGTACTTC. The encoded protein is CAISVGGETQYF.

The CDR3 sequence: CASSRGATYEQYF. CDR3 nucleotides: TGTGCCAGCAGCCGCGGGGCCACCTACGAGCAGTACTTC. The genes are TRBV11-3 and TRBJ2-7, with D possibly matching TRBD2 (6 bases). Germline CDR1 and CDR2: SGHNT and YENEEA. The germline V and J ends were trimmed by 5 bases and 2 bases, with 10 bases remaining between them. The CDR3 sequence is 13 residues long. Based on the CDR3 plus reference TRBV11-3 and TRBJ2-7, the full variable domain is EAGVVQSPRYKIIEKKQPVAFWCNPISGHNTLYWYLQNLGQGPELLIRYENEEAVDDSQLPKDRFSAERLKGVDSTLKIQPAELGDSAVYLCASSRGATYEQYFGPGTRLTVT.

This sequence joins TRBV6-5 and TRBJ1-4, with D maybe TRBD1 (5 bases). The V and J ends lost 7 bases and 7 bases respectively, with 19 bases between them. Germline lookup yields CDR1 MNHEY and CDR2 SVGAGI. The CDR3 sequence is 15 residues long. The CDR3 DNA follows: TGTGCCAGCAACCCGGCAGGGTTTAAGGGTGAAAAACTGTTTTTT. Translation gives CASNPAGFKGEKLFF.

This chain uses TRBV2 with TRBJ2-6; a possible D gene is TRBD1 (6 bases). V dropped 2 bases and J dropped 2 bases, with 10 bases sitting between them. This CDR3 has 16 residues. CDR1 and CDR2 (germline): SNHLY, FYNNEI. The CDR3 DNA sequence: TGTGCCAGCAGTGAACACAGGGCGGCTGGGGCCAACGTCCTGACTTTC. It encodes CASSEHRAAGANVLTF. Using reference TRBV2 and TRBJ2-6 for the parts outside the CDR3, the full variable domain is EPEVTQTPSHQVTQMGQEVILRCVPISNHLYFYWYRQILGQKVEFLVSFYNNEISEKSEIFDDQFSVERPDGSNFTLKIRSTKLEDSAMYFCASSEHRAAGANVLTFGAGSRLTVL.

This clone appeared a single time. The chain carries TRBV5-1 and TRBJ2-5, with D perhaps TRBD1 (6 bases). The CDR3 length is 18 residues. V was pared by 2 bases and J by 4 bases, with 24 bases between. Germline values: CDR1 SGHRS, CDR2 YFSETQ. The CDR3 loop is CASSFFRGRGDLGETQYF. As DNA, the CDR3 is TGCGCCAGCAGCTTTTTTAGGGGGAGAGGGGATCTCGGAGAGACCCAGTACTTC.

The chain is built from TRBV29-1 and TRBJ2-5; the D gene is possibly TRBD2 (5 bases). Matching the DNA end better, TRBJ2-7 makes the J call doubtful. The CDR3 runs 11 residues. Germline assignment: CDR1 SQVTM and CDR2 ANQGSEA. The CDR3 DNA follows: TGCAGCGGAAGAACTAGCTACGAGCAGTACTTC. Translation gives CSGRTSYEQYF.

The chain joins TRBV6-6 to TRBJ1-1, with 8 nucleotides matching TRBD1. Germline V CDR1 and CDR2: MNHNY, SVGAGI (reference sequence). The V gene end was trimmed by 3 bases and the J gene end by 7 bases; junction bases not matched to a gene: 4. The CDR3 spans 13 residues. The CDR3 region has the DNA TGTGCCAGCAGTTATGGGACAGGAATTGAAGCTTTCTTT. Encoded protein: CASSYGTGIEAFF.